The clone carrying this TCR beta chain was picked up many times. Its antigen is currently unknown. Specified time point: newly diagnosed GD, antithyroid drugs for less than 3 months. From RNA extracted from PBMCs, the TCR library was made. After removal of 3 bases from V and 2 bases from J, the junction contained 1 base not matched to a gene. Per the germline V gene, CDR1 is LGHDT and CDR2 is YNNKEL (reference sequence). The CDR3 runs to 13 residues. The source of the sample is a study of regulatory T cells in long-lasting Graves disease. Broader study findings: A limited number of samples was an acknowledged limitation. Study was limited to peripheral blood, excluding thyroid tissue. Gene preferences differed: TRBV28, TRBJ1-2, TRBJ2-5 in persistent cases. More public clonotypes were shared by persistent patients (around 3,000) than by new patients (approximately 990).

Arm-PCR with iRepertoire HTBI primers amplified the CDR3 regions for these TCR beta libraries. From the multiplex PCR reads, TCRdb called clonotypes with MiXCR, one entry per CDR3 protein. Among around 450,000 distinct CDR3 sequences listed, more than 12% were seen once. The same data also contributed to another study, on T cells in Graves' hyperthyroidism and ophthalmopathy.

The sequencing here drew on peripheral blood mononuclear cells (PBMCs), taken at new diagnosis, from a patient treated with antithyroid drugs. The genes are TRBV3-1 and TRBJ2-7, with 7 bases fitting TRBD2. This TCR was sampled from a woman in her 30s with Graves disease. The CDR3 sequence is CASSQGGAYEQYF. The DNA for the CDR3 is TGTGCCAGCAGCCAGGGGGGGGCCTACGAGCAGTACTTC.